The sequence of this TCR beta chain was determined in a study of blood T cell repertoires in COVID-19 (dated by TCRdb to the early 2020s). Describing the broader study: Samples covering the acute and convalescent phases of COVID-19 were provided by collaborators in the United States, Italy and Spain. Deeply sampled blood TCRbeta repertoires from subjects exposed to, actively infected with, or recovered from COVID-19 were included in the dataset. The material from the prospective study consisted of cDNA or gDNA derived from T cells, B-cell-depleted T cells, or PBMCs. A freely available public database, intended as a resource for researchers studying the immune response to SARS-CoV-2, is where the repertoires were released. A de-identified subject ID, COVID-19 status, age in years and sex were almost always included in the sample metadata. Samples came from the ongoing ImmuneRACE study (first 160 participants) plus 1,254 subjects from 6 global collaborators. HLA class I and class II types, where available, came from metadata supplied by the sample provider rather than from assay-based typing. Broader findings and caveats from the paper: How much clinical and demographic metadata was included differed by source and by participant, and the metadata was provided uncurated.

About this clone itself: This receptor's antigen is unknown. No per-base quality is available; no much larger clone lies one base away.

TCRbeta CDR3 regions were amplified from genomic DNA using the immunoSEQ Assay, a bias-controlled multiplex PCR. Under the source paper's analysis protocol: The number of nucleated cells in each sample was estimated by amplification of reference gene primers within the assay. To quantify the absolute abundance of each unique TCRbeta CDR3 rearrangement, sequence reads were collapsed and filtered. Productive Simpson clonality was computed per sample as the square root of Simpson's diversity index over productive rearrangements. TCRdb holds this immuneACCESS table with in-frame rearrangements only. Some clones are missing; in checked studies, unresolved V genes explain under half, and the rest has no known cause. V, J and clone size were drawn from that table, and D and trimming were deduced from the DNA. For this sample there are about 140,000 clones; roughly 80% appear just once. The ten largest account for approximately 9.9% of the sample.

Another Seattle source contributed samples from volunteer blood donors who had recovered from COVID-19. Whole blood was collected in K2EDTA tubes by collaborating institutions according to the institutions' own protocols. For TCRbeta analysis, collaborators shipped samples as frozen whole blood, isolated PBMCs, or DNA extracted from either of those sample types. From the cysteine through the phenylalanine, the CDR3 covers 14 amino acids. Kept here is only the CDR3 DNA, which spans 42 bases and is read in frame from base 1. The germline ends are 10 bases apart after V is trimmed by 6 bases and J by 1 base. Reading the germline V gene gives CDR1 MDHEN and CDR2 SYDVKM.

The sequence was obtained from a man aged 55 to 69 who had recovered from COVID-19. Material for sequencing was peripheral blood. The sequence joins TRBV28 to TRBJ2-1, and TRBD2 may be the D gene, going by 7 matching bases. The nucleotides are TGTGCCAGCAGAAGGGGGGGTTCCTACAATGAGCAGTTCTTC. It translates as CASRRGGSYNEQFF.